These 5 T cell receptor beta chains came from one sample sequenced in a study of T cell repertoires in cytomegalovirus infection. In TCRdb, the reads were re-called with MiXCR into one record per CDR3 protein. The sample yields around 120,000 distinct CDR3 sequences, about 24% seen once. These receptors are not linked to any known antigen. Sequencing used PBMCs, sequenced either directly or after in vitro stimulation (not recorded which). These receptors all stem from a human donor in good health (CMV status not recorded). Some clones in this sample may be carry-over from other donors' samples.

J is TRBJ2-3 and V is TRBV27; TRBD1 might be the D (6 bases). V was trimmed by 7 bases and J by 3 bases, leaving 8 bases between them. This CDR3 is built from 12 residues. CDR1 is MNHEY, CDR2 SMNVEV, per germline (reference sequence). DNA for the CDR3: TGTGCCAGCACCACAGGGACAGATACGCAGTATTTT. Translated, it gives CASTTGTDTQYF.

This chain joins TRBV7-2 and TRBJ2-7; TRBD1 matches 8 bases. CDR3 length: 14 residues. V shed 5 bases, J shed 6 bases, and the junction held 9 bases outside the gene matches. Germline lookup yields CDR1 SGHTA and CDR2 FQGNSA. CDR3 loop: CASSGRTGTSEQYF. In DNA, the CDR3 is TGTGCCAGCAGCGGACGGACAGGGACATCCGAGCAGTACTTC.

This clonotype was counted ten times or more. Written as DNA, the CDR3 is TGTGCCAGCAGCTTGCGGACCCCCCGAGGGGAGCTGTTTTTT. Translating gives CASSLRTPRGELFF. The rearrangement joins TRBV7-8 to TRBJ2-2; no reliable D call. The CDR3 runs to 14 residues. V was trimmed by 3 bases and J by 8 bases, leaving 13 bases between them. CDR1 is SGHVS and CDR2 is FQNEAQ in the germline V gene.

V usage is TRBV7-7 and J usage is TRBJ2-2; no definite D call. The CDR3 length is 14 residues. The germline V gene has CDR1 SSHAT and CDR2 FNYEAQ (reference sequence). Between the trimmed V and J ends, which lost 4 bases and 3 bases, there was a span of 9 bases. The CDR3 DNA reads TGTGCCAGCAGCTCTAGGTGGGACACCGGGGAGCTGTTTTTT. Amino acids: CASSSRWDTGELFF.

The sample holds a few counts of this clonotype. The chain recombines TRBV28 with TRBJ2-1; TRBD1 matches 10 bases. The CDR3 extends over 15 amino acids. J lost 8 bases, V lost 4 bases, and 8 bases had no gene match. Per germline, CDR1 MDHEN and CDR2 SYDVKM. CDR3 amino acids: CASSSPGQGWYEQFF. CDR3 in DNA: TGTGCCAGCAGTTCCCCGGGACAGGGGTGGTATGAGCAGTTCTTC.